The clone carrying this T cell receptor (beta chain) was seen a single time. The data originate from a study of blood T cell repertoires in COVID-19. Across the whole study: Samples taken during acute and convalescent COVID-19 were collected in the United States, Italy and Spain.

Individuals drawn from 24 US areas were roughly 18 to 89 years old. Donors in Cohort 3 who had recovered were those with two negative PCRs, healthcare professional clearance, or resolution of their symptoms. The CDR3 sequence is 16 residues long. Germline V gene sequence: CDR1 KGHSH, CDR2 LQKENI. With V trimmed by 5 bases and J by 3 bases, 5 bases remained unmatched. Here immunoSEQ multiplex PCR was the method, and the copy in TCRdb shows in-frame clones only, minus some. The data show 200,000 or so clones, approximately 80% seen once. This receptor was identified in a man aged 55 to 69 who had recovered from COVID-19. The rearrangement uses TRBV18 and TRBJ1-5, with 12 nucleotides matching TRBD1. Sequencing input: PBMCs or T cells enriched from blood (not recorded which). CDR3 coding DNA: TGTGCCAGCTCATCCGGGACAGGGGGCCTCAATCAGCCCCAGCATTTT. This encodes CASSSGTGGLNQPQHF.